The next 3 T cell receptor beta chains were all read from a single sample in a study of human T cells and chemical hapten exposure. Specified time point: patch test 2, 6 weeks after DPC sensitization. Treatment in this sample: therapeutic diphenylcyclopropenone sensitization with weekly scalp DPC. One entry per CDR3 protein, called by TCRdb with MiXCR from the RACE reads. The sample shows approximately 92,000 distinct CDR3 sequences, roughly 11% of them seen only once. The sample was whole blood, taken in connection with sensitization to the hapten diphenylcyclopropenone (DPC). The receptors stem from a woman aged 40 to 55 with alopecia areata. Some clones in this sample may be carry-over from other donors' samples.

The J gene is TRBJ2-7, the V gene TRBV9; 8 bases align to TRBD1. Trimming at V came to 3 bases and at J to 1 base, leaving 6 bases not matched to a gene. CDR1 and CDR2 (germline): SGDLS, YYNGEE. The length of the CDR3 is 15 residues. The CDR3 DNA is TGTGCCAGCAGCGCAGTCGGGGACAGGTCCTACGAGCAGTACTTC. Its translation is CASSAVGDRSYEQYF. The whole variable domain, remainder taken from reference TRBV9 and TRBJ2-7, is DSGVTQTPKHLITATGQRVTLRCSPRSGDLSVYWYQQSLDQGLQFLIQYYNGEERAKGNILERFSAQQFPDLHSELNLSSLELGDSALYFCASSAVGDRSYEQYFGPGTRLTVT.

The chain carries TRBV29-1 and TRBJ2-7; 11 bases line up with TRBD2. After removal of 6 bases from V and 5 bases from J, the junction contained 6 bases not matched to a gene. CDR3 length: 13 amino acids. Germline CDR1 reads SQVTM; CDR2 reads ANQGSEA. CDR3 in DNA: TGCAGCGTGATTAGCGGGAGGGCCGACGAGCAGTACTTC. It yields the protein CSVISGRADEQYF.

The chain combines TRBV3-1 with TRBJ2-3; D call uncertain. The germline V and J ends were trimmed by 6 bases and 2 bases, with 6 bases remaining between them. CDR1 LGHDT and CDR2 YNNKEL come from the germline V gene (reference sequence). The CDR3 covers 12 residues. CDR3 DNA: TGTGCCAGCAGTATCGTCACAGATACGCAGTATTTT. Translated: CASSIVTDTQYF.